The T cell receptor (beta chain) described here comes from a study of tumor and adjacent non-tumor tissue in lung cancer. Note on this clonotype: Its antigen is unidentified.

A modified ARM-PCR protocol with three rounds of nested PCR amplified TCRbeta. TCRdb fed the multiplex PCR reads into MiXCR, producing one record per CDR3 protein. The sample carries over 35,000 distinct CDR3 sequences, about three fifths recorded once. Study results and limitations: Tumor tissue had significantly higher TCR diversity than normal lung.

The template was RNA from unsorted bulk tissue. More than 3 cm separated this lung sample from the edge of the tumor. This receptor was obtained from a man aged 50 to 60 with non-small cell lung cancer. What was sequenced was distant non-tumor lung tissue.

The CDR3 coding sequence is TGTGCCTGGAATGTACAGGGTCCAGAGACCCAGTACTTC. Translated: CAWNVQGPETQYF. The chain employs TRBV30 and TRBJ2-5; TRBD1 might be the D (6 bases). This CDR3 has 13 amino acids. Between the trimmed V and J ends, which lost 4 bases and 4 bases, there was a span of 13 bases. Germline-derived CDR1 and CDR2 are GTSNPN and SVGIG (reference sequence).